What follows describes a single TCR beta chain. Trimming stripped 2 bases from V and 8 bases from J, with 6 bases between. The CDR3 is 12 amino acids. Participant reports of clinical history set cohort assignment. In the 2 weeks before study entry, exposed participants met a COVID-19 case, which was PCR-confirmed or clinician-diagnosed. These data come from a study of blood T cell repertoires in COVID-19. The wider study: Whether acute or convalescent, the COVID-19 samples came from the United States, Italy and Spain.

The authors' processing: Reference gene primer amplification in the assay estimated nucleated cell counts. Assay: immunoSEQ multiplex PCR; the TCRdb copy retains only in-frame clones and omits some. V, J and clone size are those of that table, while D and trimming were read from the DNA. Of about 350,000 clones in the sample, more than 70% were seen once. This sequence originates from a woman in her 30s who had been exposed to COVID-19. The chain has TRBV12-3 or TRBV12-4 and TRBJ2-2; D gene ambiguous. Sequenced: PBMCs or T cells enriched from blood (not recorded which). In DNA form, the CDR3 reads TGTGCCAGCAGTTTAAATGTAGGGGAGCTGTTTTTT. Protein sequence: CASSLNVGELFF.